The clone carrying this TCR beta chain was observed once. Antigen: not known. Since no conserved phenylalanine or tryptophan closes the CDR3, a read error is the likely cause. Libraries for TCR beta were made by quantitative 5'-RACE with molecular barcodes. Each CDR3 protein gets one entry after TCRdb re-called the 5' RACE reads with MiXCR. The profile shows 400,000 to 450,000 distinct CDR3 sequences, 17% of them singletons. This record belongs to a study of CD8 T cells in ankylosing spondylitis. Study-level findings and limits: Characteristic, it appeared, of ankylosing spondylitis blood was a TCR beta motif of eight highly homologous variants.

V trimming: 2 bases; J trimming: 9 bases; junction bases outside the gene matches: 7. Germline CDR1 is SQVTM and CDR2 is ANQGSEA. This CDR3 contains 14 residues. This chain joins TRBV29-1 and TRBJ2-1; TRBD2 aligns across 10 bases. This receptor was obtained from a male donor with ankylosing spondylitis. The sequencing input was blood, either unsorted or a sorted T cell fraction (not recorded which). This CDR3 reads CSVELLAGAGEQFL. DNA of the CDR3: TGCAGCGTTGAATTGCTAGCGGGGGCCGGTGAGCAGTTCCTC.